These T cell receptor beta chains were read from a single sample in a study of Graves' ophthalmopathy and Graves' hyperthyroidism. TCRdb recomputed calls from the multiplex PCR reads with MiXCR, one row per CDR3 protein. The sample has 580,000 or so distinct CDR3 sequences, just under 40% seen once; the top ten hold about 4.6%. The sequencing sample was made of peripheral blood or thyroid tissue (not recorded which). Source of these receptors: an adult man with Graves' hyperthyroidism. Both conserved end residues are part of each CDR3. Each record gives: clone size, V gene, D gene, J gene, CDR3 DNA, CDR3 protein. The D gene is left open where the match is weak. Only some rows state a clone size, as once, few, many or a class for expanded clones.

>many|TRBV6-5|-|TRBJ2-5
TGTGCCACCAGGGTGTCAAACCAAGAGACCCAGTACTTC
CATRVSNQETQYF
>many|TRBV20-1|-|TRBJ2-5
TGCAGTGCTAGAGATCCTGAGTCTTACAGTTGGTATCTTCAAGAGACCCAGTACTTC
CSARDPESYSWYLQETQYF
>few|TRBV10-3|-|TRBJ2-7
TGTGCCAGCAGTTACCCAGGACGGGGGTTCTACGAGCAGTACTTC
CASSYPGRGFYEQYF
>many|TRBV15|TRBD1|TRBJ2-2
TGTGCCACCACCGGGACAGGGAAAACCGGGGAGCTGTTTTTT
CATTGTGKTGELFF
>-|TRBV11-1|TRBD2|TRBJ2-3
TGTGCCAGCGGCGATAGCGGGGGTAGCACAGATACGCAGTATTTT
CASGDSGGSTDTQYF
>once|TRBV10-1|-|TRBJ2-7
TGCGCCAGCAGCTTAGACCCCAGTACTGAGCAGTACTTC
CASSLDPSTEQYF
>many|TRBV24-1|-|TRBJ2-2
TGTGCCACCAGCCAGGTTGGCGGGGAGCTGTTTTTT
CATSQVGGELFF
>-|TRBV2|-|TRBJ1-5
TGTGCCAGCAGTGAACGACCACTAAATCAGCCCCAGCATTTT
CASSERPLNQPQHF
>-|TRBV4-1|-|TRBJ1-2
TGCGCCAGCAGCCAAGGATCCGGCAGGGAAGGACGGTATGGCTACACCTTC
CASSQGSGREGRYGYTF
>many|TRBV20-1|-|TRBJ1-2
TGCAGTGCTAGTCAGGGAGATCGCCCTTACTTGGGCTACACCTTC
CSASQGDRPYLGYTF
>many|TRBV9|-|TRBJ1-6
TGTGCCAGCAGCGTTGAAGGGACTGGTATTTCACCCCTCCACTTT
CASSVEGTGISPLHF
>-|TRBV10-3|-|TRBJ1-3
TGTGCCATCAGTGGTTGGACGGAGAACACCATATATTTT
CAISGWTENTIYF
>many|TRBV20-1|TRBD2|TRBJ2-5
TGCAGTGCTAGAGCTAGCGGGAGGGAGACCCAGTACTTC
CSARASGRETQYF
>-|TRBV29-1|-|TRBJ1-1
TGCAGCGTTGACGGGAGAGGGTACACTGAAGCTTTCTTT
CSVDGRGYTEAFF
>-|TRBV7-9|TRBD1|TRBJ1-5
TGTGCCAGCAGCTTTACAGGGGACAATCAGCCCCAGCATTTT
CASSFTGDNQPQHF
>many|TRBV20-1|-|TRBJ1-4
TGCAGTGCTGACTCCGGGAGCCCTAATGAAAAACTGTTTTTT
CSADSGSPNEKLFF
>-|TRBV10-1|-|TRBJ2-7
TGCGCCAGCAGTGAGTTGGTGGGGCGGGGATCCTACGAGCAGTACTTC
CASSELVGRGSYEQYF
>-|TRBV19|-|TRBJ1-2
TGTGCCAGTAGTATCCAGGTTGACACCTTC
CASSIQVDTF
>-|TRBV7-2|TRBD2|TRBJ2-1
TGTGCCAGCAGCGTCGCGCTAGCGGGGGCAGACAATGAGCAGTTCTTC
CASSVALAGADNEQFF
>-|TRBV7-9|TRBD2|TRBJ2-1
TGTGCCAGCAGAGCCTTTGGGGCTAGCGGAAGATACAATGAGCAGTTCTTC
CASRAFGASGRYNEQFF
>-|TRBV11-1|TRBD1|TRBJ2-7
TGTGCCAGCAGCTTATCCCGGACAGGGGGTAATGAGCAGTACTTC
CASSLSRTGGNEQYF
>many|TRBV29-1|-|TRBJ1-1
TGCAGCGTTGAAGATTTACGTGGATTGACTGAAGCTTTCTTT
CSVEDLRGLTEAFF
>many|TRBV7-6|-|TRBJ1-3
TGTGCCAGCAGCTTAGGCCCGGGAAGCTCTGGAAACACCATATATTTT
CASSLGPGSSGNTIYF
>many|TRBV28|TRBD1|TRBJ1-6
TGTGCCAGCAGTGCCCTTCGGACAGGGAATTCACCCCTCCACTTT
CASSALRTGNSPLHF
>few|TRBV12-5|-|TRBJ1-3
TGTGCTAGTGGTTTAGGACAGCGCTCTGGAAACACCATATATTTT
CASGLGQRSGNTIYF
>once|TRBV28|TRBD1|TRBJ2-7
TGTGCCAGCAGTCAGGACAGGAAAAGATACGAGCAGTACTTC
CASSQDRKRYEQYF
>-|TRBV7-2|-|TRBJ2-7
TGTGCCAGCAGCGTACGGGGGATTGACTACGAGCAGTACTTC
CASSVRGIDYEQYF
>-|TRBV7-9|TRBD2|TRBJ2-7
TGTGCCAGCAGCTCAAAGCGGGACCCCACAGATACGCAGTACTTC
CASSSKRDPTDTQYF
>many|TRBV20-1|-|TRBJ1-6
TGCAGTGCTAGAGTGGGGCCGGGACCGTTTAATTCACCCCTCCACTTT
CSARVGPGPFNSPLHF
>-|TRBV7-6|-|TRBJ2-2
TGTGCCAGCAGCTGGGACAAAAACACCGGGGAGCTGTTTTTT
CASSWDKNTGELFF
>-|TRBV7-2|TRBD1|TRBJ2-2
TGTGCCAGCAGCCCCCCGGACAGGGTGAACACCGGGGAGCTGTTTTTT
CASSPPDRVNTGELFF
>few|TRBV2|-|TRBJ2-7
TGTGCCAGCAGCCACCCGGGGACATTAGACTACGAGCAGTACTTC
CASSHPGTLDYEQYF
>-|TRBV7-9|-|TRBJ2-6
TGTGCCAGTCCCGGGACCGCTGGCTCTGGGGCCAACGTCCTGACTTTC
CASPGTAGSGANVLTF
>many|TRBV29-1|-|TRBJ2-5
TGCAGCGTTGGTGACCGGGGTCGGTGGCAAGAGACCCAGTACTTC
CSVGDRGRWQETQYF
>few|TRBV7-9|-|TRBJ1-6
TGCGCCAGCAGCCAAGAGGTCCGGGGCGGGAGCTCCTATAATTCACCCCTCCACTTT
CASSQEVRGGSSYNSPLHF
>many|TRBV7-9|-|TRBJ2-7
TGTGCCAGCAGCTTAAGTACAAACTCCTACGAGCAGTACTTC
CASSLSTNSYEQYF
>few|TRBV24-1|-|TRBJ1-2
TGTGCCACCAGTGATCCGGATGGAAAGTATGGCTACACCTTC
CATSDPDGKYGYTF
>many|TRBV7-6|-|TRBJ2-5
TGTGCCAGCAGCTTAGGAGGGGGGCGGGAGACCCAGTACTTC
CASSLGGGRETQYF
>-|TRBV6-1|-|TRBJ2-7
TGTGCCAGCAGTGCCCACACAGGATACGAAAGAACGCAGTACTTC
CASSAHTGYERTQYF
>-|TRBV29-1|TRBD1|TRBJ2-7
TGCAGCGTTGAAGTCCGGGACAGTAACTACGAGCAGTACTTC
CSVEVRDSNYEQYF
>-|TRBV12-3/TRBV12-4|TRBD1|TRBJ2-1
TGTGCCAGCAGCACCACAGACAGGGGCGACAATGAGCAGTTCTTC
CASSTTDRGDNEQFF
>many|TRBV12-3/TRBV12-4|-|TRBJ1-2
TGTGCCAGCAGTCCCGGACAGCGATATGGCTACACCTTC
CASSPGQRYGYTF
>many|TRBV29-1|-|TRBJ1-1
TGCAGCGTTTTTTGGGCAACTGAAGCTTTCTTT
CSVFWATEAFF
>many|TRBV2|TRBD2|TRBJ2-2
TGTGCCAGCAGCGGGGGACTAGCCGCCGGCGGAAACACCGGGGAGCTGTTTTTT
CASSGGLAAGGNTGELFF